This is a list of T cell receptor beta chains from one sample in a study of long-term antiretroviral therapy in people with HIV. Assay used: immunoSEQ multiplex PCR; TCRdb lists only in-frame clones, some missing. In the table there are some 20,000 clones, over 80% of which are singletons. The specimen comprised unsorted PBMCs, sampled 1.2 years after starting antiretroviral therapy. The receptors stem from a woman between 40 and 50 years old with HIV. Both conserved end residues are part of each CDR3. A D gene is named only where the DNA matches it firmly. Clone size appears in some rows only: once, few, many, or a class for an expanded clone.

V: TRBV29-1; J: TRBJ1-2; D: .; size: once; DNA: TGCAGCGTTGAGGCAGGGAATGAAGGCTATGGCTACACCTTC; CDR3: CSVEAGNEGYGYTF
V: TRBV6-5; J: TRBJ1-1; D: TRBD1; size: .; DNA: TGTGCCAGCAGTCACGGACAGGGGTACACTGAAGCTTTCTTT; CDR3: CASSHGQGYTEAFF
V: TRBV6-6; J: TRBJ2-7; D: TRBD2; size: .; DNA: TGTGCCAGCAGTTACGGGGTGGGTAGCGGGAGCCGGGAGCAGTACTTC; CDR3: CASSYGVGSGSREQYF
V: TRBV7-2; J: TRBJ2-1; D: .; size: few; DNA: TGTGCCAGCAGCTTAGCGTGGGGCAATGAGCAGTTCTTC; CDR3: CASSLAWGNEQFF
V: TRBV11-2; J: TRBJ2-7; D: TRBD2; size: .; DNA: TGTGCCAGCAGCTCGGCGAGCGGGGGCACCTACGAGCAGTACTTC; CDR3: CASSSASGGTYEQYF
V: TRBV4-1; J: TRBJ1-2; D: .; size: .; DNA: TGCGCCAGCAGCCCTGGGGCCGGCTTTTATGGCTACACCTTC; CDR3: CASSPGAGFYGYTF
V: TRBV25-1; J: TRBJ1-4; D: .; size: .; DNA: TGTGCCAGCAGTGAATATACGACAGGATTCGCTGTTAGGGTAAAACTGTTTTTT; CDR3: CASSEYTTGFAVRVKLFF
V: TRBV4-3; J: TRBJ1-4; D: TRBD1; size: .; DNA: TGCGCCAGCAGCCAAGATCCCACAGGGGGCAAGGCTAATGAAAAACTGTTTTTT; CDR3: CASSQDPTGGKANEKLFF
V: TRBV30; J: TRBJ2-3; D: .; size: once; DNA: TGTGCCTGGAATGGGTGGTTAGCGGCGTCCGATACGCAGTATTTT; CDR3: CAWNGWLAASDTQYF
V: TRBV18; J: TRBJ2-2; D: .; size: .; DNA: TGTGCCAGCTCACCCAGTGGACCCGGGGAGCTGTTTTTT; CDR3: CASSPSGPGELFF